This TCR beta chain was sequenced for a study of beta chain features in type 1 diabetes. All of the isolated RNA was reverse transcribed, so expressed TCRB transcripts were sequenced. TCRdb keeps only in-frame clones here, not all; method: immunoSEQ multiplex PCR. The sample holds about 360,000 clones, roughly 13% seen once. Study-level findings and limits: Shorter TCRB CDR3s, moderately but significantly so, marked every one of the four CD4+ subsets in Type 1 diabetes patients.

For this clone: Its antigen remains unknown.

V lost 5 bases to trimming and J lost 9 bases; unmatched junction nucleotides: 10. CDR1 is SGHTA and CDR2 is FQGTGA in the germline V gene. The CDR3 has 15 amino acids. This TCR came from a man younger than 35 in good health. The sequenced sample consisted of naive CD4+ T cells from blood. The chain links TRBV7-3 to TRBJ2-1, with 10 bases matching TRBD2. The CDR3 loop reads CASSPRGLAGAEQFF. DNA for the CDR3: TGTGCCAGCAGCCCTAGGGGCCTAGCGGGAGCTGAGCAGTTCTTC.